A selection of T cell receptor beta chains follows, all from one sample in a study of long-term antiretroviral therapy in people with HIV. Data came from immunoSEQ multiplex PCR; TCRdb stores just in-frame clones and leaves some out. The table shows some 29,000 clones, with 78% occurring only once. The sample consisted of unsorted PBMCs, taken 1.5 years before starting antiretroviral therapy. These receptor sequences come from a man aged 18 to 30 with HIV. Both conserved end residues are part of each CDR3. Each record gives: clone size, V gene, D gene, CDR3 length, J gene, CDR3 DNA, CDR3 protein. A D gene is named only where the DNA matches it firmly. Clone size is given for some rows only: seen once, a few or many times, or a class if the clone is expanded.

abundance: -
v_gene: TRBV4-1
d_gene: -
len: 14
j_gene: TRBJ2-7
CDR3nt: TGCGCCAGCAGCCAAGAGGGGCGCGAGGACGAGCAGTACTTC
CDR3aa: CASSQEGREDEQYF

abundance: -
v_gene: TRBV19
d_gene: -
len: 16
j_gene: TRBJ1-2
CDR3nt: TGTGCCAGTAGTATTACAGGTTATTCTCCCGGAGATGGCTACACCTTC
CDR3aa: CASSITGYSPGDGYTF

abundance: -
v_gene: TRBV19
d_gene: -
len: 12
j_gene: TRBJ2-7
CDR3nt: TGTGCCAGTAGTCCACAGGGTTGGGAGCAGTACTTC
CDR3aa: CASSPQGWEQYF

abundance: -
v_gene: TRBV6-6
d_gene: -
len: 16
j_gene: TRBJ1-3
CDR3nt: TGTGCCAGCAGTGGCCAGGTGGCAGGGTCTGGAAACACCATATATTTT
CDR3aa: CASSGQVAGSGNTIYF

abundance: -
v_gene: TRBV6-5
d_gene: TRBD1
len: 14
j_gene: TRBJ2-3
CDR3nt: TGTGCCAGCAGTGCTGGACAGGGAGCAGATACGCAGTATTTT
CDR3aa: CASSAGQGADTQYF

abundance: -
v_gene: TRBV5-4
d_gene: -
len: 14
j_gene: TRBJ1-2
CDR3nt: TGTGCCAGCAGCACCCCAGACAGGCGGTTTGGCTACACCTTC
CDR3aa: CASSTPDRRFGYTF

abundance: -
v_gene: TRBV27
d_gene: TRBD1
len: 15
j_gene: TRBJ1-2
CDR3nt: TGTGCCAGCAGCCCTGACAGGGGGCCGGGCTATGGCTACACCTTC
CDR3aa: CASSPDRGPGYGYTF

abundance: -
v_gene: TRBV6-1
d_gene: -
len: 15
j_gene: TRBJ2-3
CDR3nt: TGTGCCAGCAGTGGCAACGTCCGGGTGGGAGATACGCAGTATTTT
CDR3aa: CASSGNVRVGDTQYF

abundance: few
v_gene: TRBV5-4
d_gene: -
len: 15
j_gene: TRBJ2-5
CDR3nt: TGTGCCAGCAGCGGGGGCGGACAATCAGACGAGACCCAGTACTTC
CDR3aa: CASSGGGQSDETQYF

abundance: -
v_gene: TRBV5-4
d_gene: -
len: 11
j_gene: TRBJ2-7
CDR3nt: TGTGCCAGCAGCTTGAACTACGAGCAGTACTTC
CDR3aa: CASSLNYEQYF

abundance: -
v_gene: TRBV6-1
d_gene: TRBD1
len: 14
j_gene: TRBJ2-3
CDR3nt: TGTGCCAGCAGCCGGACAGGGAGCACAGATACGCAGTATTTT
CDR3aa: CASSRTGSTDTQYF

abundance: -
v_gene: TRBV5-1
d_gene: -
len: 15
j_gene: TRBJ2-5
CDR3nt: TGCGCCAGCAGCTTGGGAGACTCCCCCGTGGAGACCCAGTACTTC
CDR3aa: CASSLGDSPVETQYF

abundance: -
v_gene: TRBV29-1
d_gene: -
len: 12
j_gene: TRBJ2-3
CDR3nt: TGCAGCATCCGGGACAGCACAGATACGCAGTATTTT
CDR3aa: CSIRDSTDTQYF

abundance: -
v_gene: TRBV27
d_gene: -
len: 14
j_gene: TRBJ2-1
CDR3nt: TGTGCCAGCAGTCTACGGAACAGCTACAATGAGCAGTTCTTC
CDR3aa: CASSLRNSYNEQFF

abundance: -
v_gene: TRBV19
d_gene: -
len: 15
j_gene: TRBJ1-4
CDR3nt: TGTGCCAGTAGTGTACGGACAGAACCAAATGAAAAACTGTTTTTT
CDR3aa: CASSVRTEPNEKLFF

abundance: -
v_gene: TRBV9
d_gene: -
len: 15
j_gene: TRBJ2-7
CDR3nt: TGTGCCAGCAGCGCGGAGCCCGGGACTCCCTACGAGCAGTACTTC
CDR3aa: CASSAEPGTPYEQYF

abundance: -
v_gene: TRBV4-1
d_gene: -
len: 13
j_gene: TRBJ2-2
CDR3nt: TGCGCCAGCAGCCAAGCCCTCCACCCGGAGCTGTTTTTT
CDR3aa: CASSQALHPELFF

abundance: few
v_gene: TRBV29-1
d_gene: -
len: 13
j_gene: TRBJ1-2
CDR3nt: TGCAGCGTAGTGACAGCTTCTTCGGGTGGCTACACCTTC
CDR3aa: CSVVTASSGGYTF

abundance: -
v_gene: TRBV29-1
d_gene: TRBD1
len: 12
j_gene: TRBJ2-1
CDR3nt: TGCAGCGTCAGGGGGATTTACAATGAGCAGTTCTTC
CDR3aa: CSVRGIYNEQFF

abundance: -
v_gene: TRBV6-5
d_gene: -
len: 15
j_gene: TRBJ1-2
CDR3nt: TGTGCCAGCCGTATTTCTAGGGTGTTAGACTATGGCTACACCTTC
CDR3aa: CASRISRVLDYGYTF

abundance: -
v_gene: TRBV7-9
d_gene: -
len: 13
j_gene: TRBJ1-3
CDR3nt: TGTGCCAGCAGCACTAACCCCGGAAACACCATATATTTT
CDR3aa: CASSTNPGNTIYF

abundance: -
v_gene: TRBV21-1
d_gene: -
len: 20
j_gene: TRBJ2-1
CDR3nt: TGTGCCAGCAGCAAAGCCCAGAGTCGAGCGGGAGGGCGTGAGGGGGGTGAGCAGTTCTTC
CDR3aa: CASSKAQSRAGGREGGEQFF

abundance: -
v_gene: TRBV5-1
d_gene: -
len: 13
j_gene: TRBJ1-1
CDR3nt: TGCGCCAGCAGCTTAGGGGGTAACACTGAAGCTTTCTTT
CDR3aa: CASSLGGNTEAFF

abundance: few
v_gene: TRBV6-4
d_gene: TRBD2
len: 16
j_gene: TRBJ2-1
CDR3nt: TGTGCCAGCAGTGACCTAGCGGGAGCGGGGTACAATGAGCAGTTCTTC
CDR3aa: CASSDLAGAGYNEQFF

abundance: few
v_gene: TRBV5-4
d_gene: -
len: 17
j_gene: TRBJ2-7
CDR3nt: TGTGCCAGCATGGAAGGACGGAGGGGTTCGGGCTCCTACGAGCAGTACTTC
CDR3aa: CASMEGRRGSGSYEQYF

abundance: -
v_gene: TRBV27
d_gene: -
len: 12
j_gene: TRBJ2-7
CDR3nt: TGTGCCAAAGGCCAGGCCCTCTGCGAGCAGTACTTC
CDR3aa: CAKGQALCEQYF

abundance: -
v_gene: TRBV27
d_gene: -
len: 17
j_gene: TRBJ2-1
CDR3nt: TGTGCCAGCAGTTCCCCAACGATGGCTAGTTCCTACAATGAGCAGTTCTTC
CDR3aa: CASSSPTMASSYNEQFF

abundance: -
v_gene: TRBV5-1
d_gene: TRBD2
len: 17
j_gene: TRBJ2-1
CDR3nt: TGCGCCAGCAGCTTGGAGGTCGGTAGCGGGAGGGCCGGTGAGCAGTTCTTC
CDR3aa: CASSLEVGSGRAGEQFF

abundance: -
v_gene: TRBV5-1
d_gene: -
len: 13
j_gene: TRBJ1-2
CDR3nt: TGCGCCAGCAGCTTCTCCGGGAACTATGGCTACACCTTC
CDR3aa: CASSFSGNYGYTF

abundance: -
v_gene: TRBV4-2
d_gene: -
len: 13
j_gene: TRBJ1-1
CDR3nt: TGTGCCAGCAGCCAAGGTGGAGTACTAGAAGCTTTCTTT
CDR3aa: CASSQGGVLEAFF

abundance: -
v_gene: TRBV6-5
d_gene: -
len: 14
j_gene: TRBJ1-5
CDR3nt: TGTGCCAGCAGTACCGACAGGTCTCTTCAGCCCCAGCATTTT
CDR3aa: CASSTDRSLQPQHF

abundance: -
v_gene: TRBV9
d_gene: -
len: 14
j_gene: TRBJ1-1
CDR3nt: TGTGCCAGCAGCGCACAGGGCGCGAGCACTGAAGCTTTCTTT
CDR3aa: CASSAQGASTEAFF

abundance: few
v_gene: TRBV27
d_gene: -
len: 14
j_gene: TRBJ2-7
CDR3nt: TGTGCCAGCAGTCCCGGGGTTTTCCCCTACGAGCAGTACTTC
CDR3aa: CASSPGVFPYEQYF

abundance: once
v_gene: TRBV14
d_gene: -
len: 16
j_gene: TRBJ2-3
CDR3nt: TGTGCCAGCAGCCAAGAGAGGAGGGGGCGAACAGATACGCAGTATTTT
CDR3aa: CASSQERRGRTDTQYF

abundance: -
v_gene: TRBV4-1
d_gene: -
len: 15
j_gene: TRBJ2-7
CDR3nt: TGCGCCAGCAGCCAATTTGCCGGGGGCGTCGGGGAGCAGTACTTC
CDR3aa: CASSQFAGGVGEQYF

abundance: -
v_gene: TRBV5-6
d_gene: -
len: 16
j_gene: TRBJ1-1
CDR3nt: TGTGCCAGCAGCTTGGGTTGGGGGATATTCGACACTGAAGCTTTCTTT
CDR3aa: CASSLGWGIFDTEAFF

abundance: -
v_gene: TRBV7-9
d_gene: -
len: 15
j_gene: TRBJ2-7
CDR3nt: TGTGCCAGCAGCCCGGTGGAGACACGAACCGACGAGCAGTACTTC
CDR3aa: CASSPVETRTDEQYF

abundance: -
v_gene: TRBV7-9
d_gene: -
len: 18
j_gene: TRBJ2-3
CDR3nt: TGTGCCAGCAGCCGTTCTCCCTCGGGGCAGTCTAGCACAGATACGCAGTATTTT
CDR3aa: CASSRSPSGQSSTDTQYF

abundance: -
v_gene: TRBV11-1
d_gene: -
len: 14
j_gene: TRBJ1-1
CDR3nt: TGTGCCAGCAGCTTAATAGTAGGAGGGACTGAAGCTTTCTTT
CDR3aa: CASSLIVGGTEAFF

abundance: -
v_gene: TRBV27
d_gene: -
len: 14
j_gene: TRBJ2-5
CDR3nt: TGTGCCAGCAGTTGGGAAGGGCGCTCGGAGACCCAGTACTTC
CDR3aa: CASSWEGRSETQYF

abundance: -
v_gene: TRBV4-1
d_gene: -
len: 15
j_gene: TRBJ2-2
CDR3nt: TGCGCCAGCAGCCAAGATTCAGCGTGGACCGGGGAGCTGTTTTTT
CDR3aa: CASSQDSAWTGELFF

abundance: -
v_gene: TRBV28
d_gene: TRBD1
len: 15
j_gene: TRBJ1-2
CDR3nt: TGTGCCAGCAGTTGGCTCGGGACAGGGGACTATGGCTACACCTTC
CDR3aa: CASSWLGTGDYGYTF

abundance: -
v_gene: TRBV14
d_gene: -
len: 13
j_gene: TRBJ2-5
CDR3nt: TGTGCCAGCAGCCTGAGCTCAGGGGAGACCCAGTACTTC
CDR3aa: CASSLSSGETQYF

abundance: -
v_gene: TRBV5-6
d_gene: TRBD2
len: 15
j_gene: TRBJ2-7
CDR3nt: TGTGCCAGCAGCTTGGGAGCGGGAGGAACCTACGAGCAGTACTTC
CDR3aa: CASSLGAGGTYEQYF

abundance: few
v_gene: TRBV4-3
d_gene: -
len: 15
j_gene: TRBJ2-2
CDR3nt: TGCGCCAGCAGCCAATCCGGCGGAGGGACCGGGGAGCTGTTTTTT
CDR3aa: CASSQSGGGTGELFF

abundance: few
v_gene: TRBV15
d_gene: -
len: 12
j_gene: TRBJ1-1
CDR3nt: TGTGCCACCAGCAGATGGGCGACTGAAGCTTTCTTT
CDR3aa: CATSRWATEAFF

abundance: -
v_gene: TRBV5-1
d_gene: -
len: 12
j_gene: TRBJ2-1
CDR3nt: TGCGCCAGCAGCTTGGAGGGTCCGGAGCAGTTCTTC
CDR3aa: CASSLEGPEQFF

abundance: -
v_gene: TRBV7-2
d_gene: -
len: 15
j_gene: TRBJ1-5
CDR3nt: TGTGCCAGCAGCCCTCCCCAGGGGCTGCCAGGGCCCCAGCATTTT
CDR3aa: CASSPPQGLPGPQHF

abundance: -
v_gene: TRBV7-8
d_gene: -
len: 16
j_gene: TRBJ2-3
CDR3nt: TGTGCCAGCAGCCCGTACAGGGCCCACAGGGCAGATACGCAGTATTTT
CDR3aa: CASSPYRAHRADTQYF

abundance: -
v_gene: TRBV25-1
d_gene: -
len: 15
j_gene: TRBJ1-1
CDR3nt: TGTGCCAGCAGTGAAGGAGGACCCTCGAACACTGAAGCTTTCTTT
CDR3aa: CASSEGGPSNTEAFF

abundance: -
v_gene: TRBV5-6
d_gene: -
len: 17
j_gene: TRBJ1-6
CDR3nt: TGTGCCAGCAGCTCCGCTCTGCGGGGAGGCTATAATTCACCCCTCCACTTT
CDR3aa: CASSSALRGGYNSPLHF